These 29 T cell receptor beta chains came from one sample sequenced in a study of T cell responses to AZD1222 COVID-19 vaccine. Some clones are missing from TCRdb's copy, which holds only in-frame ones; the method was immunoSEQ multiplex PCR. The sample lists some 150,000 clones, 90% to 95% occurring once. The specimen comprised peripheral blood, sampled 28 days after the second AZD1222 dose. The source is an adult who received the AZD1222 COVID-19 vaccine.

This chain joins TRBV4-2 and TRBJ1-2; the D gene is possibly TRBD1 (5 bases). Trimming took 1 base from V and 5 from J, leaving 14 bases between them. CDR3 length: 15 residues. Germline V gives CDR1 LGHNA, CDR2 YNFKEQ. The CDR3 DNA sequence: TGTGCCAGCAGCCAAGTCTCAGGGACGGAGTATGGCTACACCTTC. The encoded protein is CASSQVSGTEYGYTF.

The J gene is TRBJ2-3, the V gene TRBV3-1 (or the pseudogene TRBV3-2); D is tentatively TRBD1 or TRBD2 (6 bases each). The CDR3 consists of 13 residues. The ends were cut back, 4 bases at V and 4 bases at J, with 9 bases in the middle. Germline V gene lookup returns CDR1 LGHDT and CDR2 YNNKEL (reference sequence). Here the CDR3 reads CASSRGAPDTQYF. The CDR3 nucleotides are TGTGCCAGCAGCCGGGGGGCCCCAGATACGCAGTATTTT.

This sequence joins TRBV27 and TRBJ1-1, with D uncertain. The V gene's germline CDR1 is MNHEY and CDR2 SMNVEV (reference sequence). CDR3 size: 14 residues. Trimming took 0 bases from V and 4 from J, leaving 9 bases between them. CDR3 sequence reads: CASSLSKVRTEAFF. CDR3 nucleotides: TGTGCCAGCAGTTTATCGAAGGTCCGCACTGAAGCTTTCTTT.

In this sample, this clone turned up a few times. V and J are TRBV5-1 and TRBJ1-1, with TRBD1 as a possible D gene (6 bases). Per the germline V gene, CDR1 is SGHRS and CDR2 is YFSETQ. Between the trimmed V and J ends, which lost 4 bases and 4 bases, there was a span of 11 bases. The CDR3 covers 13 residues. CDR3 loop: CASSAQGATEAFF. The CDR3 coding sequence is TGCGCCAGCAGCGCACAGGGAGCCACTGAAGCTTTCTTT. Supplemented by reference TRBV5-1 and TRBJ1-1, the full variable domain reads KAGVTQTPRYLIKTRGQQVTLSCSPISGHRSVSWYQQTPGQGLQFLFEYFSETQRNKGNFPGRFSGRQFSNSRSEMNVSTLELGDSALYLCASSAQGATEAFFGQGTRLTVV.

J is TRBJ2-7 and V is TRBV5-1, with D perhaps being TRBD1 or TRBD2 (5 bases each). V lost 0 bases and J lost 0, with 13 bases in between. CDR1 SGHRS and CDR2 YFSETQ come from the germline V gene. The CDR3 contains 16 residues. This chain's CDR3 is CASSLASGTPSYEQYF. CDR3 nucleotide sequence: TGCGCCAGCAGCTTGGCCTCCGGGACCCCCTCCTACGAGCAGTACTTC.

The genes are TRBV2 and TRBJ2-1; a possible D gene is TRBD1 (6 bases). CDR1 is SNHLY, CDR2 FYNNEI, per germline. The CDR3 sequence is 14 residues long. V was pared by 3 bases and J by 7 bases, with 13 bases between. The CDR3 DNA reads TGTGCCAGCAGTGACCTTACACAGGGAAATGAGCAGTTCTTC. Its protein is CASSDLTQGNEQFF.

The chain combines TRBV20-1 with TRBJ1-4, with D unclear. This CDR3 is 15 amino acids long. V lost 3 bases and J 0 bases, leaving 11 bases between the germline ends. The V gene's germline CDR1 is DFQATT and CDR2 SNEGSKA (reference sequence). CDR3 in DNA: TGCAGTGCTAGTAACTGGCTTGCAACTAATGAAAAACTGTTTTTT. Amino acid sequence: CSASNWLATNEKLFF.

V usage is TRBV9 and J usage is TRBJ1-6; D is unclear. Germline V gives CDR1 SGDLS, CDR2 YYNGEE. This CDR3 region has 14 residues. V shed 6 bases and J shed 8 bases, with 15 bases lying between them. CDR3 protein: CASTPNSLDSPLHF. The CDR3 region has the DNA TGTGCCAGCACCCCAAATTCCCTAGATTCACCCCTCCACTTT.

The chain links TRBV2 to TRBJ2-7; D is uncertain. V lost 3 bases to trimming and J lost 0 bases, with 12 bases between them. This CDR3 comprises 15 residues. Germline values: CDR1 SNHLY, CDR2 FYNNEI. The CDR3 region has the DNA TGTGCCAGCAGTGATCCCGGCTATAGCTCCTACGAGCAGTACTTC. This translates into CASSDPGYSSYEQYF.

The rearrangement links TRBV5-8 to TRBJ2-7, with 10 bases aligning to TRBD2. The CDR3 totals 15 residues. The trim removed 2 bases at V and 4 bases at J, leaving 6 bases unmatched. Germline V lookup: CDR1 SGHTS, CDR2 YDEGEE. This CDR3 reads CASSFGVSGRYEQYF. DNA of the CDR3: TGTGCCAGCAGCTTTGGGGTTAGCGGGAGGTACGAGCAGTACTTC.

The genes are TRBV5-6 and TRBJ1-1; D unclear. CDR3 length: 12 amino acids. In germline, CDR1 is SGHDT, CDR2 YYEEEE. V lost 0 bases and J 4 bases, leaving 4 bases between the germline ends. The CDR3: CASSLASTEAFF. The CDR3 DNA sequence: TGTGCCAGCAGCTTGGCTAGCACTGAAGCTTTCTTT.

V and J are TRBV6-2 or TRBV6-3 and TRBJ1-1; unclear D gene. Germline V gene sequence: CDR1 MNHEY, CDR2 SVGEGT. Trimming shortened V by 5 bases and J by 4 bases, and 14 bases separated the two germline ends. The CDR3 totals 14 residues. The CDR3 is CASSTPSHSTEAFF. Here the CDR3 DNA reads TGTGCCAGCAGTACTCCTAGCCACAGCACTGAAGCTTTCTTT.

This clone appeared once. The chain carries TRBV6-5 and TRBJ1-2; 7 bases match TRBD1. Germline lookup yields CDR1 MNHEY and CDR2 SVGAGI. The length of the CDR3 is 14 residues. V was pared by 6 bases and J by 0 bases, with 4 bases of the junction left unmatched. CDR3 sequence reads: CASRSGGPNYGYTF. The DNA of the CDR3 is TGTGCCAGCAGATCAGGGGGGCCTAACTATGGCTACACCTTC.

The chain couples TRBV11-2 to TRBJ2-7, with 10 bases that match TRBD1. CDR1 is SGHAT and CDR2 is FQNNGV in the germline V gene. CDR3 length equals 14 residues. The junction had 6 bases not matched to a gene; V was cut back by 5 bases and J by 5 bases. For the CDR3, the DNA is TGTGCCAGCAGCCCGGGACAGGGGAGAGACGAGCAGTACTTC. It specifies CASSPGQGRDEQYF.

The V and J genes are TRBV7-9 and TRBJ1-6; D is unclear. The CDR3 has 14 residues. V lost 0 bases and J 9 bases, leaving 9 bases between the germline ends. CDR1 and CDR2 from the germline V gene are SEHNR and FQNEAQ (reference sequence). CDR3 nucleotides: TGTGCCAGCAGCTTAGCACCCGGAGGTTCACCCCTCCACTTT. It translates to CASSLAPGGSPLHF.

The chain couples TRBV19 to TRBJ2-1, with D possibly TRBD1 on 5 matching bases. Germline CDR1 LNHDA, CDR2 SQIVND (reference sequence). The V end was cut by 9 bases, the J end by 8 bases, with 11 bases between. This CDR3 has 11 amino acids. The CDR3 nucleotides are TGTGCCAGCCAGGGTCTCCATGAGCAGTTCTTC. It codes for CASQGLHEQFF. Together with reference TRBV19 and TRBJ2-1, the CDR3 gives the full variable domain: DGGITQSPKYLFRKEGQNVTLSCEQNLNHDAMYWYRQDPGQGLRLIYYSQIVNDFQKGDIAEGYSVSREKKESFPLTVTSAQKNPTAFYLCASQGLHEQFFGPGTRLTVL.

The gene calls are TRBV6-5 and TRBJ2-7; TRBD1 matches at 9 bases. The CDR3 consists of 15 residues. V was clipped by 2 bases and J by 7 bases; unmatched bases: 9. The germline gives CDR1 MNHEY, CDR2 SVGAGI. The CDR3 spells CASSYKVQGAGEQYF. The CDR3 DNA is TGTGCCAGCAGTTACAAGGTACAGGGGGCGGGTGAGCAGTACTTC.

In its sample, this clone was seen a few times. This sequence joins TRBV7-8 and TRBJ2-3; TRBD2 matches 13 bases. Germline CDR1 SGHVS, CDR2 FQNEAQ. V was pared by 5 bases and J by 6 bases, with 8 bases of the junction left unmatched. This CDR3 is 16 amino acids long. The CDR3 region is CASSVTSGGAGDTQYF. Written as DNA, the CDR3 is TGTGCCAGCAGCGTTACTAGCGGGGGGGCCGGGGATACGCAGTATTTT.

This clone was picked up one time. The chain combines TRBV5-1 with TRBJ2-1, with 8 bases matching TRBD2. CDR3 length: 15 residues. V was clipped by 0 bases and J by 6 bases; unmatched bases: 5. Germline V lookup: CDR1 SGHRS, CDR2 YFSETQ. CDR3 sequence reads: CASSLESGSPNEQFF. CDR3 nucleotide sequence: TGCGCCAGCAGCTTGGAGAGCGGGAGCCCCAATGAGCAGTTCTTC. Full variable domain (outside the CDR3, taken from reference TRBV5-1 and TRBJ2-1): KAGVTQTPRYLIKTRGQQVTLSCSPISGHRSVSWYQQTPGQGLQFLFEYFSETQRNKGNFPGRFSGRQFSNSRSEMNVSTLELGDSALYLCASSLESGSPNEQFFGPGTRLTVL.

The sample holds one count of this clone. The chain combines TRBV6-5 with TRBJ1-5; possible D gene TRBD1, 6 bases. Trimming took off 2 bases at V and 7 bases at J, with 15 bases between the two ends. Germline V lookup: CDR1 MNHEY, CDR2 SVGAGI. The CDR3 is made up of 15 amino acids. CDR3 sequence: CASSYDGGRGQPQHF. The CDR3, as DNA: TGTGCCAGCAGTTACGACGGGGGGCGAGGACAGCCCCAGCATTTT.

The gene calls are TRBV29-1 and TRBJ1-5; D not certain. This CDR3 is 13 amino acids long. The germline gives CDR1 SQVTM, CDR2 ANQGSEA. Trimming stripped 0 bases from V and 4 bases from J, with 7 bases between. CDR3 sequence: CSVEDQRNQPQHF. In DNA form, the CDR3 reads TGCAGCGTTGAAGATCAGAGAAATCAGCCCCAGCATTTT.

The rearrangement joins TRBV10-2 to TRBJ1-1; TRBD1 aligns across 7 bases. The CDR3 is 15 residues long. Germline-derived CDR1 and CDR2 are WSHSY and SAAADI. V lost 1 base and J lost 6; bases outside the gene matches: 8. The CDR3 DNA reads as TGCGCCAGCAGTGAGTGGAGGGGGCGCCGAGCTGAAGCTTTCTTT. Translated: CASSEWRGRRAEAFF.

The chain couples TRBV29-1 to TRBJ2-1; 9 bases match TRBD2. Per germline, CDR1 SQVTM and CDR2 ANQGSEA. V lost 1 base and J lost 2; bases outside the gene matches: 3. CDR3 size: 15 residues. Written as DNA, the CDR3 is TGCAGCGTTGAAGGGTCTAGCGGGACCTACAATGAGCAGTTCTTC. It specifies CSVEGSSGTYNEQFF.

The V and J genes are TRBV7-2 and TRBJ2-1; no definite D call. With 2 bases removed from V and 6 bases from J, the gap between germline ends came to 8 bases. This CDR3 has 13 amino acids. CDR1 is SGHTA, CDR2 FQGNSA, per germline. The CDR3 region is CASSLTRFNEQFF. As DNA, the CDR3 is TGTGCCAGCAGCTTAACCCGGTTCAATGAGCAGTTCTTC. Complete variable domain (other parts from reference TRBV7-2 and TRBJ2-1): GAGVSQSPSNKVTEKGKDVELRCDPISGHTALYWYRQSLGQGLEFLIYFQGNSAPDKSGLPSDRFSAERTGGSVSTLTIQRTQQEDSAVYLCASSLTRFNEQFFGPGTRLTVL.

This clone was seen only once. This rearrangement joins TRBV18 to TRBJ2-7; D remains ambiguous. Germline CDR1 and CDR2: KGHSH and LQKENI. CDR3 length equals 14 residues. The V gene lost 1 base and the J gene lost 0 bases, with 7 bases spanning the gap. CDR3 bases: TGTGCCAGCTCACCACTAGGCGACTCCTACGAGCAGTACTTC. Amino acid sequence: CASSPLGDSYEQYF.

This clone was detected only once. The chain employs TRBV10-3 and TRBJ2-1; D not resolved. CDR3 length: 12 residues. Germline CDR1 is ENHRY and CDR2 is SYGVKD. The V end was cut by 5 bases, the J end by 6 bases, with 8 bases between. CDR3 protein: CAISPDGNEQFF. CDR3 coding DNA: TGTGCCATCAGTCCCGACGGCAATGAGCAGTTCTTC.

This chain connects TRBV24-1 to TRBJ2-1; 8 bases fit TRBD1. V lost 10 bases to trimming and J lost 6 bases; unmatched junction nucleotides: 7. CDR3 length: 13 residues. Germline CDR1 is KGHDR and CDR2 is SFDVKD. CDR3: CATRETGANEQFF. The CDR3 DNA reads TGTGCCACGAGGGAGACAGGGGCCAATGAGCAGTTCTTC.

This clone was counted between two and nine times. V is TRBV14 and J is TRBJ2-5, with D possibly TRBD2 on 6 matching bases. Trimming took off 1 base at V and 2 bases at J, with 14 bases between the two ends. The CDR3 contains 16 residues. CDR1 SGHDN and CDR2 FVKESK come from the germline V gene. CDR3: CASSQVGLASQETQYF. The DNA of the CDR3 is TGTGCCAGCAGCCAAGTGGGCCTAGCGTCTCAAGAGACCCAGTACTTC.

V and J are TRBV25-1 and TRBJ2-3; D unresolved. The germline V gene has CDR1 MGHDK and CDR2 SYGVNS. The CDR3 has 16 residues. Trimming stripped 1 base from V and 5 bases from J, with 16 bases between. CDR3 protein: CASSELTQDLLDTQYF. Here the CDR3 DNA reads TGTGCCAGCAGTGAATTAACGCAGGATCTGCTAGATACGCAGTATTTT.